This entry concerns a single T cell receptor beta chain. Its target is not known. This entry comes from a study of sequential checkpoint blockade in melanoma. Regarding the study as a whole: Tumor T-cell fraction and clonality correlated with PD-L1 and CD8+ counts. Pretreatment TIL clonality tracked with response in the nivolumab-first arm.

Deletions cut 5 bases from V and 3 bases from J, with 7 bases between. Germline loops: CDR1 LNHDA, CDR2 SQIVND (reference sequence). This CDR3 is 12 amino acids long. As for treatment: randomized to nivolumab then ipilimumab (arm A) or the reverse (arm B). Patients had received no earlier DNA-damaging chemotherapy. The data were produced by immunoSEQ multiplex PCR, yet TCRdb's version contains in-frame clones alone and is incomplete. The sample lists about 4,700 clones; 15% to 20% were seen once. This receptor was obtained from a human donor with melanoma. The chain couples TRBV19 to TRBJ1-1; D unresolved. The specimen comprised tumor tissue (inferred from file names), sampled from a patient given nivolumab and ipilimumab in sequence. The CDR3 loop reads CASSFADTEAFF. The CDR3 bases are TGTGCCAGTAGTTTCGCCGACACTGAAGCTTTCTTT.